A single sample gave rise to the 27 T cell receptor beta chains below, sequenced in a study of blood T cells in healthy people across ages. Using a J-beta primer mix together with a sample-barcoded 5' primer, a second PCR was run for about 6 to 11 cycles. TCRdb reprocessed the 5' RACE reads with MiXCR, giving one entry per CDR3 protein. The data contain hundreds of thousands of distinct CDR3 sequences, around 48% of them singletons. The sample consisted of blood. The receptors derive from a woman aged 55-70 years in good health.

This clonotype appeared a few times. This chain uses TRBV20-1 with TRBJ1-2; 9 nucleotides agree with TRBD1. Per the germline V gene, CDR1 is DFQATT and CDR2 is SNEGSKA (reference sequence). V was clipped by 3 bases and J by 6 bases; unmatched bases: 5. The CDR3 has 13 amino acids. This CDR3 is CSARKTGGNGYTF. CDR3 in DNA: TGCAGTGCTAGGAAGACAGGGGGTAATGGCTACACCTTC.

The sample holds a few counts of this clonotype. The chain is built from TRBV5-1 and TRBJ1-4, with D possibly TRBD1 on 5 matching bases. Germline CDR1 is SGHRS and CDR2 is YFSETQ. V lost 4 bases and J 0 bases, leaving 13 bases between the germline ends. The CDR3 runs to 16 residues. This chain's CDR3 is CASSPYGTATNEKLFF. CDR3 nucleotide sequence: TGCGCCAGCAGCCCGTACGGGACGGCAACTAATGAAAAACTGTTTTTT.

The CDR3 spells CASTPDRGQETQFF. In DNA, the CDR3 is TGTGCCAGCACCCCTGACAGGGGTCAAGAGACCCAGTTCTTC. The V gene is TRBV7-2, the J gene TRBJ2-1; 8 bases align to TRBD1. Per the germline V gene, CDR1 is SGHTA and CDR2 is FQGNSA. This CDR3 contains 14 residues. V was clipped by 7 bases and J by 13 bases; unmatched bases: 15.

This clonotype was seen a handful of times. The chain has TRBV12-3 or TRBV12-4 and TRBJ2-3, with 11 positions matching TRBD2. This CDR3 contains 16 residues. V trimming: 5 bases; J trimming: 2 bases; junction bases outside the gene matches: 6. The CDR3 nucleotides are TGTGCCAGCAGTCCTCTAGCGGGAGGATCCACAGATACGCAGTATTTT. This sequence encodes CASSPLAGGSTDTQYF.

This clonotype was seen a few times. This chain connects TRBV20-1 to TRBJ1-5; the D is unclear. The length of the CDR3 is 11 residues. V lost 3 bases and J lost 6, with 6 bases in between. Germline V gene data show CDR1 as DFQATT and CDR2 as SNEGSKA (reference sequence). In nucleotides, the CDR3 is TGCAGTGCTAGCGTGGGTCAGCCCCAGCATTTT. As protein: CSASVGQPQHF.

The chain uses TRBV7-2 and TRBJ2-7, with D tentatively TRBD1 or TRBD2 (5 bases each). CDR3 length equals 14 residues. The germline gives CDR1 SGHTA, CDR2 FQGNSA. V lost 10 bases, J lost 4 bases, and 20 bases lay in between. CDR3 coding DNA: TGTGCCACCCAAAGAGGGGCAGGGCCGTACGAGCAGTACTTC. Protein: CATQRGAGPYEQYF. Variable domain in full (rest from reference TRBV7-2 and TRBJ2-7): GAGVSQSPSNKVTEKGKDVELRCDPISGHTALYWYRQSLGQGLEFLIYFQGNSAPDKSGLPSDRFSAERTGGSVSTLTIQRTQQEDSAVYLCATQRGAGPYEQYFGPGTRLTVT.

The gene calls are TRBV20-1 and TRBJ2-7; 11 bases map to TRBD2. The CDR3 loop spans 15 amino acids. Germline V CDR1 and CDR2: DFQATT, SNEGSKA (reference sequence). J gave up 3 bases and V 1 base, and 5 bases lay outside the gene matches. CDR3 residues: CSARVAGGLRYEQYF. CDR3 sequence (DNA): TGCAGTGCTAGAGTAGCGGGAGGGTTACGCTACGAGCAGTACTTC.

Only a few counts were recorded for this clonotype. V usage is TRBV25-1 and J usage is TRBJ1-2, with no clear D. The V gene lost 7 bases and the J gene lost 8 bases, with 11 bases spanning the gap. Germline assignment: CDR1 MGHDK and CDR2 SYGVNS. The CDR3 runs to 11 residues. As DNA, the CDR3 is TGTGCCAGCACCGGTCTCAGGGGCTACACCTTC. Amino acid sequence: CASTGLRGYTF.

The rearrangement joins TRBV7-2 to TRBJ2-1, with 12 positions matching TRBD2. The CDR3 covers 16 residues. V was clipped by 5 bases and J by 10 bases; unmatched bases: 12. Germline V CDR1 and CDR2: SGHTA, FQGNSA. CDR3 protein: CASSAQLAGGSYEQFF. CDR3 sequence (DNA): TGTGCCAGCAGCGCCCAACTAGCGGGAGGATCCTACGAGCAGTTCTTC.

The gene calls are TRBV10-3 and TRBJ2-5; 10 positions match TRBD2. The CDR3 is 17 amino acids. CDR1 and CDR2 (germline): ENHRY, SYGVKD. Unmatched junction bases numbered 17, after V lost 2 bases and J lost 11 bases. The CDR3 sequence is CAISEPASGSTYNEQYF. The CDR3 DNA is TGTGCCATCAGTGAGCCAGCTAGCGGGAGTACCTACAATGAGCAGTACTTC.

This clonotype was counted only a few times. This rearrangement joins TRBV6-5 to TRBJ2-7; D is undetermined. CDR1 MNHEY and CDR2 SVGAGI come from the germline V gene. Trimming left V 2 bases short and J 0 bases short, with 8 bases between. This CDR3 has 14 amino acids. CDR3 loop: CASSYGVPSYEQYF. CDR3 sequence (DNA): TGTGCCAGCAGTTACGGGGTCCCCTCCTACGAGCAGTACTTC.

There are many counts of this clonotype. V usage is TRBV28 and J usage is TRBJ2-3, with D perhaps matching TRBD2 (6 bases). V was shortened by 6 bases and J by 3 bases, with 10 bases between the two germline ends. Germline CDR1 reads MDHEN; CDR2 reads SYDVKM. There are 13 residues in the CDR3. CDR3 residues: CASRRDLTDTQYF. As DNA, the CDR3 is TGTGCCAGCAGAAGGGACTTGACAGATACGCAGTATTTT. The entire variable domain, with the rest obtained from reference TRBV28 and TRBJ2-3, is as follows: DVKVTQSSRYLVKRTGEKVFLECVQDMDHENMFWYRQDPGLGLRLIYFSYDVKMKEKGDIPEGYSVSREKKERFSLILESASTNQTSMYLCASRRDLTDTQYFGPGTRLTVL.

This clonotype has a count of ten or more. The genes are TRBV3-1 and TRBJ2-3, with D perhaps matching TRBD2 (6 bases). The germline V gene has CDR1 LGHDT and CDR2 YNNKEL (reference sequence). V lost 4 bases and J 9 bases, leaving 26 bases between the germline ends. This CDR3 spans 17 amino acids. The CDR3 DNA is TGTGCCAGCAGCCCAGATCCGCCATCTAGCGCCCGGGCCACGCAGTATTTT. Translated: CASSPDPPSSARATQYF.

CDR3 DNA sequence: TGTGCCACCAGCAGAGGACAGGGTAGCTCCGGTGAGCAGTTCTTC. This codes for CATSRGQGSSGEQFF. This chain joins TRBV15 and TRBJ2-1; the match to TRBD1 covers 7 bases. This CDR3 is built from 15 residues. Germline loops: CDR1 LNHNV, CDR2 YYDKDF (reference sequence). The V and J ends lost 1 base and 9 bases, in that order; junction bases with no gene match: 9.

This clonotype came up a few times. This chain uses TRBV7-2 with TRBJ1-2; no definite D call. The germline V gene has CDR1 SGHTA and CDR2 FQGNSA. V was trimmed by 5 bases and J by 2 bases, leaving 3 bases between them. The CDR3 sequence is 11 residues long. Here the CDR3 DNA reads TGTGCCAGCAGCACCAACTATGGCTACACCTTC. Amino acid sequence: CASSTNYGYTF.

This clonotype was detected only a few times. The CDR3 region has the DNA TGTGCCAGCAGCAAAGGTGGGACAGGGGACAATGAGCAGTTCTTC. This encodes CASSKGGTGDNEQFF. This sequence joins TRBV21-1 and TRBJ2-1; the D call of TRBD1 is as the table states it, not checked on the DNA. TRBV21-1 is a documented pseudogene. The CDR3 covers 15 residues.

The rearrangement links TRBV28 to TRBJ2-1, with 16 bases matching TRBD2. Germline-derived CDR1 and CDR2 are MDHEN and SYDVKM. The CDR3 contains 20 residues. After removal of 2 bases from V and 2 bases from J, the junction contained 9 bases not matched to a gene. CDR3 bases: TGTGCCAGCAGTTTAAGTCCCCCGGGACTAGCGGGAGGGCCCTACAATGAGCAGTTCTTC. This gives the protein CASSLSPPGLAGGPYNEQFF.

This chain uses TRBV20-1 with TRBJ2-7; 10 positions agree with TRBD1. The DNA matches TRBJ2-5 better at its end, which makes the J call doubtful. The CDR3 runs 13 residues. Germline CDR1 reads DFQATT; CDR2 reads SNEGSKA (reference sequence). The CDR3 protein is CSAEGQGSETQYF. CDR3 nucleotide sequence: TGCAGTGCGGAGGGACAGGGGAGTGAGACCCAGTACTTC.

Concerning this clonotype: At one of its ends the junction is not consistent with the germline gene, which may arise from a read error. V is TRBV5-5 and J is TRBJ2-7; possible D gene TRBD2, 5 bases. Germline V gives CDR1 SGHKS, CDR2 YYEKEE (reference sequence). The length of the CDR3 is 15 residues. CDR3 sequence: CVSSLEVLWPNKQYF. The CDR3 coding sequence is TGTGTCAGCAGCTTGGAGGTGTTGTGGCCTAACAAGCAGTACTTC. The full variable domain, completed using reference TRBV5-5 and TRBJ2-7, is DAGVTQSPTHLIKTRGQQVTLRCSPISGHKSVSWYQQVLGQGPQFIFQYYEKEERGRGNFPDRFSARQFPNYSSELNVNALLLGDSALYLCVSSLEVLWPNKQYFGPGTRLTVT.

The chain links TRBV4-3 to TRBJ1-1; TRBD1 matches 7 bases. The CDR3 length is 16 residues. The trim removed 0 bases at V and 3 bases at J, leaving 7 bases unmatched. CDR1 is LGHNA, CDR2 YSLEER, per germline. Written as DNA, the CDR3 is TGCGCCAGCAGCCAAGATCAAACAGGGGAGGACACTGAAGCTTTCTTT. This sequence encodes CASSQDQTGEDTEAFF.

On this clonotype: A much bigger clone sits one base away, suggesting this may be a read error. The chain carries TRBV6-5 and TRBJ2-7; 8 bases match TRBD1. Germline V CDR1 and CDR2: MNHEY, SVGAGI. J lost 3 bases, V lost 6 bases, and 1 base had no gene match. CDR3 length: 12 amino acids. The CDR3 DNA reads TGTGCCAGCAGGGGACAGGACTACGAGCAGTACTTC. This codes for CASRGQDYEQYF.

This chain uses TRBV5-1 with TRBJ1-5; D gene uncertain. There are 14 residues in the CDR3. The V and J ends lost 0 bases and 2 bases respectively, with 6 bases between them. The germline gives CDR1 SGHRS, CDR2 YFSETQ. CDR3 residues: CASSLGEGNQPQHF. Written as DNA, the CDR3 is TGCGCCAGCAGCTTGGGAGAGGGCAATCAGCCCCAGCATTTT.

The chain joins TRBV20-1 to TRBJ1-2; the D gene is possibly TRBD1 (5 bases). V dropped 4 bases and J dropped 8 bases, with 17 bases sitting between them. The CDR3 covers 13 residues. CDR1 is DFQATT and CDR2 is SNEGSKA in the germline V gene (reference sequence). CDR3 region: CSANSGKSSGYTF. Here the CDR3 DNA reads TGCAGTGCTAATTCAGGGAAGAGCTCCGGCTACACCTTC.

This chain joins TRBV24-1 and TRBJ2-1, with TRBD1 matching 9 bases. The J call could be wrong; TRBJ2-7 is a better fit for the DNA end. CDR1 and CDR2 from the germline V gene are KGHDR and SFDVKD. The CDR3 has 17 residues. The CDR3 bases are TGTGCCACCAGTGATGGCCAAGGGGGACAGGGATACAATGAGCAGTACTTC. Translated: CATSDGQGGQGYNEQYF.

V gene TRBV3-1 combines with J gene TRBJ2-5; D unclear. The CDR3 sequence is 13 residues long. The germline gives CDR1 LGHDT, CDR2 YNNKEL (reference sequence). The ends were cut back, 3 bases at V and 4 bases at J, with 9 bases in the middle. For the CDR3, the DNA is TGTGCCAGCAGCCAGACCCGCACAGAGACCCAGTACTTC. It specifies CASSQTRTETQYF.

The chain recombines TRBV7-2 with TRBJ1-2; no definite D call. CDR3 length: 14 amino acids. Trimming shortened V by 1 base and J by 4 bases, and 10 bases separated the two germline ends. The V gene's germline CDR1 is SGHTA and CDR2 FQGNSA. DNA for the CDR3: TGTGCCAGCAGCTTAGTGATAGGTCCCTATGGCTACACCTTC. Translation: CASSLVIGPYGYTF. Full variable domain (missing parts from reference TRBV7-2 and TRBJ1-2): GAGVSQSPSNKVTEKGKDVELRCDPISGHTALYWYRQSLGQGLEFLIYFQGNSAPDKSGLPSDRFSAERTGGSVSTLTIQRTQQEDSAVYLCASSLVIGPYGYTFGSGTRLTVV.

This rearrangement joins TRBV5-1 to TRBJ2-3; possible D gene TRBD1, 6 bases. Trimming left V 5 bases short and J 1 base short, with 11 bases between. The germline V gene has CDR1 SGHRS and CDR2 YFSETQ. The CDR3 spans 14 residues. The CDR3 DNA sequence: TGCGCCAGCAGGGCAGGGGTTGGCACAGATACGCAGTATTTT. Translating it yields CASRAGVGTDTQYF. The whole variable domain, remainder taken from reference TRBV5-1 and TRBJ2-3, is KAGVTQTPRYLIKTRGQQVTLSCSPISGHRSVSWYQQTPGQGLQFLFEYFSETQRNKGNFPGRFSGRQFSNSRSEMNVSTLELGDSALYLCASRAGVGTDTQYFGPGTRLTVL.